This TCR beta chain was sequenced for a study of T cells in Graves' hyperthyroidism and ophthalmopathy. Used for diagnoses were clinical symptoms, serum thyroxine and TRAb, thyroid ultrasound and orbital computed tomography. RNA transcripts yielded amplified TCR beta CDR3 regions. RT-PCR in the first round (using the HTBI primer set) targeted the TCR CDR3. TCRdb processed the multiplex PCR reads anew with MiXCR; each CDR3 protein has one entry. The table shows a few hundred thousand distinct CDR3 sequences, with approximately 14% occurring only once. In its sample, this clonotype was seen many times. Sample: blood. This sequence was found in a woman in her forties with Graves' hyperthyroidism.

The CDR3 reads CAILNGAGVYNEQFF. CDR3 in DNA: TGTGCCATCCTAAACGGGGCGGGAGTTTACAATGAGCAGTTCTTC. This chain uses TRBV28 with TRBJ2-1; the match to TRBD2 covers 7 bases. V was clipped by 10 bases and J by 4 bases; unmatched bases: 13. Germline V gene sequence: CDR1 MDHEN, CDR2 SYDVKM. CDR3 size: 15 residues.